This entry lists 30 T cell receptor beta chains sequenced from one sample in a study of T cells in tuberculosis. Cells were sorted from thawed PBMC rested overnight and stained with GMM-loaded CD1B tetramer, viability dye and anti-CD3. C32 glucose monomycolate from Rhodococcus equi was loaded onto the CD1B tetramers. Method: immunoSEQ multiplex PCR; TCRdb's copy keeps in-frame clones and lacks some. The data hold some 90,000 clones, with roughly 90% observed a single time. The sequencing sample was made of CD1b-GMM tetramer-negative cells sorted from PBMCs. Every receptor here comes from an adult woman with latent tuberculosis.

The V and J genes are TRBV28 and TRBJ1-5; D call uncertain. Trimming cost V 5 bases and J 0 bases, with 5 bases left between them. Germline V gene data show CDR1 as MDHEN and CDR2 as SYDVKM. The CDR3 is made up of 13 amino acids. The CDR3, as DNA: TGTGCCAGCAGTCCTTATAGCAATCAGCCCCAGCATTTT. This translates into CASSPYSNQPQHF.

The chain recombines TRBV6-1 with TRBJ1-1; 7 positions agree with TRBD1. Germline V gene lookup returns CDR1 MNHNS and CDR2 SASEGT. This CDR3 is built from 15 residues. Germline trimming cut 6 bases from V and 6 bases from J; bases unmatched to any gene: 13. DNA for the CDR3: TGTGCCAGCAGGACCAGGGACAGTTTGATGCCTGAAGCTTTCTTT. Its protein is CASRTRDSLMPEAFF.

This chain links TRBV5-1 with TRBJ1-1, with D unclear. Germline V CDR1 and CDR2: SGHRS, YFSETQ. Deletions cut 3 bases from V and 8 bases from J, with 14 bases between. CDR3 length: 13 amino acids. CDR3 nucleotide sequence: TGCGCCAGCAGCTCCCAACTTAAATTGGAAGCTTTCTTT. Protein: CASSSQLKLEAFF.

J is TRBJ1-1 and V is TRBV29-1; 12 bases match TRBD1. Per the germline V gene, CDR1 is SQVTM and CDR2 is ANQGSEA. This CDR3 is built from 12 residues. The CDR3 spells CRGDRGQTEAFF. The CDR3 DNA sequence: TGCAGGGGGGACAGGGGGCAGACTGAAGCTTTCTTT.

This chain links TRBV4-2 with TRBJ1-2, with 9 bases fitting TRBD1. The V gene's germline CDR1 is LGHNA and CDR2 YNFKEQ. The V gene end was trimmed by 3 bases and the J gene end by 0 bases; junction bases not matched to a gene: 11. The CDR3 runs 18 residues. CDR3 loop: CASSHLARDRVSNYGYTF. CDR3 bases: TGTGCCAGCAGCCACCTAGCCCGGGACAGGGTCTCTAACTATGGCTACACCTTC.

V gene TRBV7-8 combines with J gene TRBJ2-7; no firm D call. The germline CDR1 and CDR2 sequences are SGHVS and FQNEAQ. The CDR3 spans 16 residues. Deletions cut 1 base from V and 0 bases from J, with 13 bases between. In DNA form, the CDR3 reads TGTGCCAGCAGCTTAGAATCCGGCAGGAACTCCTACGAGCAGTACTTC. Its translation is CASSLESGRNSYEQYF.

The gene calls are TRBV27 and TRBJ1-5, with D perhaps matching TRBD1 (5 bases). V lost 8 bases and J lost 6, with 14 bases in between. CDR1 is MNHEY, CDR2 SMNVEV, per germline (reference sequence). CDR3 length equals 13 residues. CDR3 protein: CASGINRIQPQHF. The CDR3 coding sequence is TGTGCCAGCGGGATTAACAGGATTCAGCCCCAGCATTTT.

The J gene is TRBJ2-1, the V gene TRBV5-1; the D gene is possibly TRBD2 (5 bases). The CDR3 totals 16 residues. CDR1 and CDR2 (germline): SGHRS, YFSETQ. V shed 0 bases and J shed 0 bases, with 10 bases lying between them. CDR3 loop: CASSLASGSSYNEQFF. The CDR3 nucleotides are TGCGCCAGCAGCTTGGCCTCGGGATCCTCCTACAATGAGCAGTTCTTC.

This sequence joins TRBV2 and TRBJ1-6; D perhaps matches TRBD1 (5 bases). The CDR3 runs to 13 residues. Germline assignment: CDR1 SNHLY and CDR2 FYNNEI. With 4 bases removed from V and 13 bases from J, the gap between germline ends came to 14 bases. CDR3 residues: CASSVTGGGPLHF. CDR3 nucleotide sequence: TGTGCCAGCAGTGTCACGGGGGGAGGGCCCCTCCACTTT.

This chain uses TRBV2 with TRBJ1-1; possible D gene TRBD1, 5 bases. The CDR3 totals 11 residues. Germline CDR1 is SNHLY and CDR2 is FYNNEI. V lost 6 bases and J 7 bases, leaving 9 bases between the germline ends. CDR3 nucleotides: TGTGCCAGCAGGGCCGACAGTGAAGCTTTCTTT. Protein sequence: CASRADSEAFF.

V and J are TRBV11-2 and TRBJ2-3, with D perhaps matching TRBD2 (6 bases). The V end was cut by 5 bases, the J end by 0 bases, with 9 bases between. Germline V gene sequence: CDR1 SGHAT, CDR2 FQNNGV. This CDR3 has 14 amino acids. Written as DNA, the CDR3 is TGTGCCAGCAGCCTTGGGGGGAGCACAGATACGCAGTATTTT. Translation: CASSLGGSTDTQYF. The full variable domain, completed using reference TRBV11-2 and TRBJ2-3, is EAGVAQSPRYKIIEKRQSVAFWCNPISGHATLYWYQQILGQGPKLLIQFQNNGVVDDSQLPKDRFSAERLKGVDSTLKIQPAKLEDSAVYLCASSLGGSTDTQYFGPGTRLTVL.

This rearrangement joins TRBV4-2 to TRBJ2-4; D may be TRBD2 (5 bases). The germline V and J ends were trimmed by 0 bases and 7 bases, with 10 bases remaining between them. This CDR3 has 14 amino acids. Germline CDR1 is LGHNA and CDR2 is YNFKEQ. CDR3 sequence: CASSQEPGWNIQYF. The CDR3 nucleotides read TGTGCCAGCAGCCAAGAGCCGGGGTGGAACATTCAGTACTTC.

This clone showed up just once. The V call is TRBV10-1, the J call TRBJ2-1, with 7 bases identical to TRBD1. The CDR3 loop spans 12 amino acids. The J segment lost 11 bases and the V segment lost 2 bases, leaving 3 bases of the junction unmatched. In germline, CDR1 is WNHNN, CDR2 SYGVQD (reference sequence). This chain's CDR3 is CASSEGQAKQFF. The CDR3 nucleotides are TGCGCCAGCAGTGAGGGACAGGCAAAGCAGTTCTTC.

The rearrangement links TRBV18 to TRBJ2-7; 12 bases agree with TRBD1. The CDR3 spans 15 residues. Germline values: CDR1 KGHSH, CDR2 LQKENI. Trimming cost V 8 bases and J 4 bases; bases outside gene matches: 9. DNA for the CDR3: TGTGCCAGCACCCGGGACAGGGGGCACGGATACGAGCAGTACTTC. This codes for CASTRDRGHGYEQYF.

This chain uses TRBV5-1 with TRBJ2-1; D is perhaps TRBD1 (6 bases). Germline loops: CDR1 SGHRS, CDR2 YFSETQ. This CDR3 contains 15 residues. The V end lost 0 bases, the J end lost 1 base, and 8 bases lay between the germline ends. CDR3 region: CASSLGQGSYNEQFF. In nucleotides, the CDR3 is TGCGCCAGCAGCTTGGGGCAGGGGTCCTACAATGAGCAGTTCTTC.

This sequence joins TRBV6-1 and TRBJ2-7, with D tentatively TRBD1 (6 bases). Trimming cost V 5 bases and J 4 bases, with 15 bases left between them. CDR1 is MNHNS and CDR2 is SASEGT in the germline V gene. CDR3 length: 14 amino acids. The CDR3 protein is CASSRTSTGYEQYV. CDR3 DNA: TGTGCCAGCAGTCGCACCTCAACAGGGTACGAGCAGTACGTC.

CDR3 protein: CASSPGTSGGNEQFF. Written as DNA, the CDR3 is TGTGCCAGCTCACCCGGGACTAGCGGGGGCAATGAGCAGTTCTTC. The chain joins TRBV18 to TRBJ2-1; 14 bases agree with TRBD2. This CDR3 is 15 amino acids long. The germline CDR1 and CDR2 sequences are KGHSH and LQKENI. The junction had 1 base not matched to a gene; V was cut back by 3 bases and J by 6 bases.

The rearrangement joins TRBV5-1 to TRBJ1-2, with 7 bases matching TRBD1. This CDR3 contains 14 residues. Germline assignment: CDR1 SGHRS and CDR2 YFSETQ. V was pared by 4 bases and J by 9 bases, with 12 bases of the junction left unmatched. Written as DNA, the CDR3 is TGCGCCAGCAGCAAGACAGGGATGGGCAATAGCTACACCTTC. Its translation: CASSKTGMGNSYTF.

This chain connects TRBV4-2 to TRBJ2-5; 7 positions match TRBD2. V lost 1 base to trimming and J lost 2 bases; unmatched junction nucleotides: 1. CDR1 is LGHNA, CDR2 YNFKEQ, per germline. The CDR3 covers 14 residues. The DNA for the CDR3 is TGTGCCAGCAGCCAAGTGGGGGGGCAAGAGACCCAGTACTTC. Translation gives CASSQVGGQETQYF.

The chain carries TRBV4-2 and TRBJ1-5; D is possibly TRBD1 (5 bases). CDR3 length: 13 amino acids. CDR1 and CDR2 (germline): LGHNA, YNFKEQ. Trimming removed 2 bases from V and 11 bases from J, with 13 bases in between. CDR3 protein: CASSQNGGGSQHF. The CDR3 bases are TGTGCCAGCAGCCAAAACGGGGGGGGATCCCAGCATTTT.

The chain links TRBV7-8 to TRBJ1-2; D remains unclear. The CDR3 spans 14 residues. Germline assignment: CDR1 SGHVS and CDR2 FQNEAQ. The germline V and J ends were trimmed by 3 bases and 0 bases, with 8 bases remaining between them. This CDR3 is CASSFGLTNYGYTF. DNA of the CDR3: TGTGCCAGCAGCTTCGGACTAACTAACTATGGCTACACCTTC. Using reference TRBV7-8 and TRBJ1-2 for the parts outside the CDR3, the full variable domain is GAGVSQSPRYKVAKRGQDVALRCDPISGHVSLFWYQQALGQGPEFLTYFQNEAQLDKSGLPSDRFFAERPEGSVSTLKIQRTQQEDSAVYLCASSFGLTNYGYTFGSGTRLTVV.

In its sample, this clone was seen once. CDR3 amino acids: CALLSRGRFAYYEQYF. CDR3 nucleotides: TGTGCCTTACTCAGCAGGGGCCGCTTCGCTTACTACGAGCAGTACTTC. The V gene is TRBV30, the J gene TRBJ2-5; a weak D match, TRBD1 (6 bases). The J call may be in error: the DNA end matches TRBJ2-7 better. CDR1 and CDR2 from the germline V gene are GTSNPN and SVGIG (reference sequence). The CDR3 is made up of 16 amino acids.

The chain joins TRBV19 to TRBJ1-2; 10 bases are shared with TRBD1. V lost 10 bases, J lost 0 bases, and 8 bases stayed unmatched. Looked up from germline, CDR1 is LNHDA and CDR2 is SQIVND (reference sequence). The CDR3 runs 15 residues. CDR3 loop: CAIRDRGFPNYGYTF. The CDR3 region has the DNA TGTGCCATCCGGGACAGGGGCTTTCCTAACTATGGCTACACCTTC.

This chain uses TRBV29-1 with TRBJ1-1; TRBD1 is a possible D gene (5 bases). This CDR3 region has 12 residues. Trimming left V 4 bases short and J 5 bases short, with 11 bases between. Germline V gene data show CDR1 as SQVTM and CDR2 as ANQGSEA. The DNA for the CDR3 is TGCAGCGTTGGGGGGGTATGGACTGAAGCTTTCTTT. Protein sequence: CSVGGVWTEAFF.

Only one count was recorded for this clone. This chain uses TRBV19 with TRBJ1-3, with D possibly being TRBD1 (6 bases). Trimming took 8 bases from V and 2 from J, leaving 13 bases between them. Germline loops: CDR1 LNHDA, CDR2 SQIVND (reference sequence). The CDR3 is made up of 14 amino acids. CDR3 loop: CASGPTGTGNTIYF. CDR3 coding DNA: TGTGCCAGTGGACCGACAGGTACTGGAAACACCATATATTTT. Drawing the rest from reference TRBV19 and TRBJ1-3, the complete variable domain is DGGITQSPKYLFRKEGQNVTLSCEQNLNHDAMYWYRQDPGQGLRLIYYSQIVNDFQKGDIAEGYSVSREKKESFPLTVTSAQKNPTAFYLCASGPTGTGNTIYFGEGSWLTVV.

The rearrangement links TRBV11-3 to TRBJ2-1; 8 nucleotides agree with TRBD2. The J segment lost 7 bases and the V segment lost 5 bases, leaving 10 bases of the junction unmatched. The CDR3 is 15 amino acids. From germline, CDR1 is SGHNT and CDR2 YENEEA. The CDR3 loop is CASSRGGTSGNEQFF. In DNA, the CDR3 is TGTGCCAGCAGCCGGGGGGGCACCTCGGGAAATGAGCAGTTCTTC.

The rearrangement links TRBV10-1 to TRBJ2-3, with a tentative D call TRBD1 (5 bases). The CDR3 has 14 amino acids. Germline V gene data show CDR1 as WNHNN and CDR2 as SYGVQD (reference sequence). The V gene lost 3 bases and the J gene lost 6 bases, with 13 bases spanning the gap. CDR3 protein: CASSDRANKDTQYF. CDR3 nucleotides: TGCGCCAGCAGTGACAGGGCAAATAAGGATACGCAGTATTTT.

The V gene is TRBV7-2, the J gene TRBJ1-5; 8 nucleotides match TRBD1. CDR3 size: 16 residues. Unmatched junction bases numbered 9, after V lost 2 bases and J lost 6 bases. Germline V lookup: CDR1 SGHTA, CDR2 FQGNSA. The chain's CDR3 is CASSLSPGGAGQPQHF. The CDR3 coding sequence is TGTGCCAGCAGCTTATCGCCAGGGGGCGCGGGTCAGCCCCAGCATTTT.

CDR3 coding DNA: TGCGCCAGCAGCCAAGATAGCCGGGACTCTGGAAACACCATATATTTT. Amino acids: CASSQDSRDSGNTIYF. The V gene is TRBV4-3, the J gene TRBJ1-3; D call uncertain. CDR1 is LGHNA, CDR2 YSLEER, per germline. V dropped 0 bases and J dropped 0 bases, with 9 bases sitting between them. CDR3 size: 16 residues.

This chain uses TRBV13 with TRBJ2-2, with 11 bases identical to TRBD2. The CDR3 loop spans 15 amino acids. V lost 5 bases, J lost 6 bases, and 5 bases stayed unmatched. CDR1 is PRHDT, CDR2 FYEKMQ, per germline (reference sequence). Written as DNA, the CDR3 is TGTGCCAGCAGCCATAGCGGGGGGGCGGCCGGGGAGCTGTTTTTT. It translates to CASSHSGGAAGELFF.